This T cell receptor (beta chain) was recovered during a study of T cell responses to AZD1222 COVID-19 vaccine. Study conclusions and caveats: Reports say nearly half of spike-specific TCRs go after unmutated variant regions. Only 5 or 6 individuals given AZD1222 were seropositive at baseline.

The CDR3 is 13 amino acids. V shed 8 bases, J shed 3 bases, and the junction held 5 bases outside the gene matches. Germline CDR1 reads SNHLY; CDR2 reads FYNNEI. This clone was observed a single time. Its specificity is unknown. Some second doses came at about 4 weeks and others at about 12 weeks; these were pooled. Profiled with immunoSEQ multiplex PCR; TCRdb holds only in-frame clones, not every one. The data hold more than 95,000 clones, with about 82% observed a single time. The chain joins TRBV2 to TRBJ2-7; 9 nucleotides line up with TRBD1. Material: peripheral blood, obtained 28 days after the second AZD1222 dose. The TCR comes from an adult who received the AZD1222 COVID-19 vaccine. CDR3 region: CASRMTGGYEQYF. The CDR3 DNA is TGTGCCAGCCGGATGACAGGGGGCTACGAGCAGTACTTC.